This T cell receptor beta chain was recovered during a study of blood T cell repertoires in COVID-19. Study-level background: T cells, B-cell-depleted T cells, or PBMCs provided the cDNA or gDNA that served as material.

Per the original data handling: Reference gene primer amplification gave estimated nucleated cell counts. Here immunoSEQ multiplex PCR was the method, and the copy in TCRdb shows in-frame clones only, minus some. The V and J calls and the clone size are those of that table, but D and trimming were determined from the DNA. The sample lists a few hundred thousand clones, 88% occurring once. Deletions cut 8 bases from V and 0 bases from J, with 13 bases between. The length of the CDR3 is 15 residues. Germline V gives CDR1 MNHNY, CDR2 SVGAGI (reference sequence). While infection was still active, Seattle patients were enrolled and then followed longitudinally.

The receptor was derived from a woman aged 50 to 65 with COVID-19, enrolled during active disease. The chain uses TRBV6-6 and TRBJ2-2; weak D call: TRBD2 (6 bases). Specimen: peripheral blood. The CDR3, as DNA: TGTGCCAGCGGGAGCGGACTAACGAACACCGGGGAGCTGTTTTTT. This sequence encodes CASGSGLTNTGELFF.